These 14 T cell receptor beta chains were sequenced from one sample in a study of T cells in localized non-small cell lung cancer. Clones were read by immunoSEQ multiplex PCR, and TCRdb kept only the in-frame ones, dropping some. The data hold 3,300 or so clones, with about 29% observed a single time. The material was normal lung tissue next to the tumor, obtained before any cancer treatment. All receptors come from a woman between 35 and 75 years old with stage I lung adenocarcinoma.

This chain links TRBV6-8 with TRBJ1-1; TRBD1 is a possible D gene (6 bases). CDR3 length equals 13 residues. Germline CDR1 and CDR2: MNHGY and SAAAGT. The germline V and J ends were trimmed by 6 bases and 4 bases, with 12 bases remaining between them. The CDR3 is CASRVQGSTEAFF. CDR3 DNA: TGTGCCAGCAGGGTACAGGGTAGCACTGAAGCTTTCTTT.

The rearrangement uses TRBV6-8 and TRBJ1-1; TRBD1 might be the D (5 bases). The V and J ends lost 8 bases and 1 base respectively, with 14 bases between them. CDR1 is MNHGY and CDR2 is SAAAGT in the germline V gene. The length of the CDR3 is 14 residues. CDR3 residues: CASLIGGPNTEAFF. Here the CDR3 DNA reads TGTGCCAGCCTGATTGGGGGTCCGAACACTGAAGCTTTCTTT.

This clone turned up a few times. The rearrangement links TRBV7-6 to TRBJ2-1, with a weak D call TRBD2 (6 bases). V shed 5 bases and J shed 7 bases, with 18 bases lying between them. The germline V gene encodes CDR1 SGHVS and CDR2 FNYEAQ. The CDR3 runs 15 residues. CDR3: CASSPRIKEGNEQFF. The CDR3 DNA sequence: TGTGCCAGCAGCCCCCGCATAAAGGAGGGGAATGAGCAGTTCTTC.

The CDR3 loop reads CASSPPTGLNEKLFF. The CDR3 DNA reads as TGTGCCAGCAGTCCCCCGACGGGTCTTAATGAAAAACTGTTTTTT. The V call is TRBV28, the J call TRBJ1-4; no firm D call. Trimming removed 5 bases at V and 4 bases at J, with 14 bases between. Germline CDR1 is MDHEN and CDR2 is SYDVKM. The CDR3 length is 15 residues.

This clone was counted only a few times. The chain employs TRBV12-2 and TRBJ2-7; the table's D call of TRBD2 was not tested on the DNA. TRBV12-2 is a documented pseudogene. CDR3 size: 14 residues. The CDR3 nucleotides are TGTGCCACCCAGACTAGCGGGGTAACCTACGAGCAGTACTTC. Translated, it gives CATQTSGVTYEQYF.

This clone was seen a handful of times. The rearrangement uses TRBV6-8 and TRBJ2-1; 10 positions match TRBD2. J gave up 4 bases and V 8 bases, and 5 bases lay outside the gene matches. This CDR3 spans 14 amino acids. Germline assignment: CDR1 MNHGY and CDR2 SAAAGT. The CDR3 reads CASRASGSYNEQFF. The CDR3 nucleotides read TGTGCCAGCCGGGCTAGCGGGAGTTACAATGAGCAGTTCTTC.

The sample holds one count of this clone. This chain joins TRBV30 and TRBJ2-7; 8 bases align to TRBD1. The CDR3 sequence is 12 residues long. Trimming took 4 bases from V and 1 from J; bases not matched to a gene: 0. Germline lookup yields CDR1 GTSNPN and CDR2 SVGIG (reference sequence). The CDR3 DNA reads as TGTGCCTGGAACAGGGGGTCCTACGAGCAGTACTTC. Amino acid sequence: CAWNRGSYEQYF.

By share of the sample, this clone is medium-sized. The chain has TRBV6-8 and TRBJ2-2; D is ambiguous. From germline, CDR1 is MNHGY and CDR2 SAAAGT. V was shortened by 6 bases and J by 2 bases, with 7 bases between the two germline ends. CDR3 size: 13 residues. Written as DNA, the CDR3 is TGTGCCAGCAGGGGCATAAACACCGGGGAGCTGTTTTTT. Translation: CASRGINTGELFF.

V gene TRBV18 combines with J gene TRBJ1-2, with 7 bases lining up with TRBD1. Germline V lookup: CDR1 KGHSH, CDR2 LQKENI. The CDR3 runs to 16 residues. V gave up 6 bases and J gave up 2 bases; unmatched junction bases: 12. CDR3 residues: CASSPGTALLNYGYTF. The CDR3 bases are TGTGCCAGCTCTCCCGGGACAGCTCTTCTGAACTATGGCTACACCTTC.

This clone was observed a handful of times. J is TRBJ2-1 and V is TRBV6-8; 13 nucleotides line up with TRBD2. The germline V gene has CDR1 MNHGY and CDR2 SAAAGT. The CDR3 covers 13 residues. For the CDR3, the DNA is TGTGCAATTGGACTAGCGGGAGACGCTGAGCAGTTCTTC. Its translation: CAIGLAGDAEQFF.

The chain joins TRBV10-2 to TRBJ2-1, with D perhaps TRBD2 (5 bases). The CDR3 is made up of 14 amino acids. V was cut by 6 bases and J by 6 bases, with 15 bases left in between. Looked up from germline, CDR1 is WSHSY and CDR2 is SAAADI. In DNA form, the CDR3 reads TGCGCCAGCAGCGAGCTAGGAGGCCTCAATGAGCAGTTCTTC. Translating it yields CASSELGGLNEQFF.

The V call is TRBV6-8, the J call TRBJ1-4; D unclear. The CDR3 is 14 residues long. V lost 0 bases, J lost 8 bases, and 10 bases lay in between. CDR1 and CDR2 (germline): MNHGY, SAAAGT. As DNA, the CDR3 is TGTGCCAGCAGTTACTCGACCTTAGCCGAAAAACTGTTTTTT. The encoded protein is CASSYSTLAEKLFF.

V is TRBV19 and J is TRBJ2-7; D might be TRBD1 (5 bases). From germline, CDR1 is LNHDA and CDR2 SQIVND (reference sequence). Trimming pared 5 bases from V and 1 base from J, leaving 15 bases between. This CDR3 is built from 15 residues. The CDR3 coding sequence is TGTGCCAGTAGTTTATCGTCAGGGCAGTCCTACGAGCAGTACTTC. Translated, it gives CASSLSSGQSYEQYF.

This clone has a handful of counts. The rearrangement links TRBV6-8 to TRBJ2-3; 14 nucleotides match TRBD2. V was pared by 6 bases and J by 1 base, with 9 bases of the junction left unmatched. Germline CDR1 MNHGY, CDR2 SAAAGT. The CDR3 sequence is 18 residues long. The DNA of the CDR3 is TGTGCCAGCAGCCCGGGACTAGCGGGAGTTGTCGGCACAGATACGCAGTATTTT. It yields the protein CASSPGLAGVVGTDTQYF.